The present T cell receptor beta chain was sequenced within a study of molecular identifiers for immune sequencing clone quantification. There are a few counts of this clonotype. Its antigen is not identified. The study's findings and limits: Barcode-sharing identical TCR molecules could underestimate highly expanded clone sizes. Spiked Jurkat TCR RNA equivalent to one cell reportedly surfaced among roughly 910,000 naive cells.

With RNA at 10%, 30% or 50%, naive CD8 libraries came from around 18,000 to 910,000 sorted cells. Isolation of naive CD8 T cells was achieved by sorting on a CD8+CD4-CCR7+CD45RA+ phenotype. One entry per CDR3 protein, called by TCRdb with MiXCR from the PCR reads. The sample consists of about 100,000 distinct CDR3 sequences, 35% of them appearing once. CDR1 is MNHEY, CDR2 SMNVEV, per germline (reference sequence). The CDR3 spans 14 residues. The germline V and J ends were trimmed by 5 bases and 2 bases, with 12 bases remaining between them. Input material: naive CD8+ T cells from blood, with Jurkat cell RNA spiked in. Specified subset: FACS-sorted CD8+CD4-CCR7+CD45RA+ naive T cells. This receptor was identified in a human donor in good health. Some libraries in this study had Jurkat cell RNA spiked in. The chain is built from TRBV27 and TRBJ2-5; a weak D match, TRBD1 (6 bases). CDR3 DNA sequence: TGTGCCAGCAGTGAGCGGACAGATCAAGAGACCCAGTACTTC. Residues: CASSERTDQETQYF.